This T cell receptor (beta chain) was found in a study of identical twins. Each CDR3 protein gets one entry after TCRdb re-called the 5' RACE reads with MiXCR. The sample yields about 480,000 distinct CDR3 sequences, 14% seen once. CDR1 and CDR2 (germline): LGHDT, YNNKEL (reference sequence). This CDR3 region has 12 residues. The ends were cut back, 4 bases at V and 4 bases at J, with 7 bases in the middle. This same sample was also part of a study on yellow fever vaccine responses in identical twins.

Material for sequencing was CD4+ T cells sorted from blood. The genes are TRBV3-1 and TRBJ2-5; D is unclear. The sequence was obtained from a woman aged 18-29 years in good health. In DNA, the CDR3 is TGTGCCAGCAGCCCCGACGCAGAGACCCAGTACTTC. Translating gives CASSPDAETQYF.